The rows below give T cell receptor beta chains drawn from one sample of a study of blood T cell repertoires in COVID-19. Profiling relied on immunoSEQ multiplex PCR, and the TCRdb table lists in-frame clones only, not all of them. Of 85,000 to 100,000 clones in the sample, less than 85% were seen once. Sequenced: peripheral blood. These TCRs come from a man in his fifties who had recovered from COVID-19. CDR3s include the opening cysteine and the closing phenylalanine or tryptophan. A D gene is named only where the DNA matches it firmly. Part of the rows lack a size; the others show once, few, many or a class for expanded clones.

V,J,D,size,CDR3,DNA
TRBV30,TRBJ1-6,NA,once,CAWSAPILGTLHF,TGTGCCTGGAGTGCCCCGATACTTGGTACCCTCCACTTT
TRBV19,TRBJ2-3,TRBD1,NA,CASSDRGWQDTQYF,TGTGCCAGTAGTGACAGGGGTTGGCAAGATACGCAGTATTTT
TRBV12-5,TRBJ2-1,TRBD2,NA,CASGRWTSGGRFF,TGTGCTAGTGGTCGATGGACTAGCGGGGGGCGGTTCTTC
TRBV7-2,TRBJ2-7,NA,NA,CASSSLYEQYF,TGTGCCAGCAGCTCCCTCTACGAGCAGTACTTC
TRBV9,TRBJ2-2,NA,NA,CASSVLVSPRSTGELFF,TGTGCCAGCAGCGTCTTGGTTAGCCCTAGATCCACCGGGGAGCTGTTTTTT
TRBV6-5,TRBJ2-7,NA,NA,CASRSTPYEQYF,TGTGCCAGCAGAAGTACACCTTACGAGCAGTACTTC
TRBV12-3/TRBV12-4,TRBJ1-4,NA,NA,CASSVGHEKLFF,TGTGCCAGCAGTGTGGGCCACGAAAAACTGTTTTTT
TRBV18,TRBJ2-5,NA,NA,CASSAQETQYF,TGTGCCAGCTCGGCCCAAGAGACCCAGTACTTC
TRBV15,TRBJ1-6,NA,NA,CATSRDFAELNSPLHF,TGTGCCACCAGCAGAGACTTCGCGGAGCTTAATTCACCCCTCCACTTT
TRBV5-1,TRBJ2-7,TRBD1,NA,CASSHLQGGEQYF,TGCGCCAGCAGCCACCTACAGGGGGGTGAGCAGTACTTC
TRBV6-5,TRBJ1-1,NA,few,CASVERATPNTEAFF,TGTGCCAGCGTAGAGAGGGCCACACCAAACACTGAAGCTTTCTTT
TRBV10-3,TRBJ2-7,TRBD1,NA,CAIKRTGSAYEQYF,TGTGCCATCAAGAGGACAGGGTCGGCTTACGAGCAGTACTTC
TRBV7-3,TRBJ2-3,NA,NA,CASSLMGGSTDTQYF,TGTGCCAGCAGCCTAATGGGCGGGAGCACAGATACGCAGTATTTT
TRBV6-5,TRBJ2-7,NA,NA,CASSYGPGGNSYEQYF,TGTGCCAGCAGTTACGGGCCTGGAGGTAACTCCTACGAGCAGTACTTC
TRBV14,TRBJ2-1,TRBD1,NA,CASSPMGQNYNEQFF,TGTGCCAGCAGCCCTATGGGACAGAACTACAATGAGCAGTTCTTC
TRBV10-3,TRBJ2-3,NA,NA,CAISESEPDTQYF,TGTGCCATCAGTGAGTCTGAGCCGGATACGCAGTATTTT
TRBV3-1/TRBV3-2,TRBJ1-1,NA,NA,CASSFHATGEAFF,TGTGCCAGCAGCTTCCATGCCACAGGTGAAGCTTTCTTT
TRBV4-2,TRBJ2-1,NA,NA,CASSHSVTPSYNEQFF,TGTGCCAGCAGCCATTCGGTTACCCCCTCCTACAATGAGCAGTTCTTC
TRBV5-1,TRBJ1-1,NA,many,CASSFAQRGTEAFF,TGCGCCAGCAGCTTCGCCCAACGGGGCACTGAAGCTTTCTTT
TRBV6-6,TRBJ2-7,NA,NA,CAIQTPSYEQYF,TGTGCCATCCAGACACCTTCCTACGAGCAGTACTTC
TRBV5-5,TRBJ1-2,NA,NA,CASSLDSSGLGYTF,TGTGCCAGCAGCTTGGACAGTTCTGGACTTGGCTACACCTTC
TRBV24-1,TRBJ1-4,NA,NA,CAPTEMRATNEKLFF,TGTGCCCCTACAGAGATGAGAGCCACTAATGAAAAACTGTTTTTT
TRBV19,TRBJ1-6,TRBD1,NA,CASSKNRDRGNSPLHF,TGTGCCAGTAGTAAGAACCGGGACAGGGGTAATTCACCCCTCCACTTT
TRBV5-6,TRBJ1-6,TRBD1,NA,CASSLLRDREPLHF,TGTGCCAGCAGCTTGCTCCGGGACAGGGAACCCCTCCACTTT
TRBV27,TRBJ2-2,TRBD2,NA,CASRLAGGGDTGELFF,TGTGCCAGCCGACTAGCGGGAGGTGGTGACACCGGGGAGCTGTTTTTT
TRBV3-1/TRBV3-2,TRBJ2-5,TRBD1,NA,CASSQGRRQGKETQYF,TGTGCCAGCAGCCAAGGACGAAGACAGGGCAAAGAGACCCAGTACTTC
TRBV6-4,TRBJ1-2,TRBD1,once,CASSVQGGDGYTF,TGTGCCAGCAGTGTACAGGGGGGCGATGGCTACACCTTC
TRBV10-3,TRBJ2-7,TRBD1,NA,CAISGTGTYEQYF,TGTGCCATCAGCGGGACAGGAACCTACGAGCAGTACTTC